The 17 T cell receptor beta chains in this list originate from one sample, sequenced in a study of cytomegalovirus exposure and HLA in healthy donors. This PCR relied on a set of 60 Vbeta primers and 13 Jbeta primers. The table came from immunoSEQ multiplex PCR; TCRdb's copy has only in-frame clones and leaves some out. The data show 120,000 to 150,000 clones, around 70% seen once. The material sequenced was PBMCs. The receptors were gathered from a middle-aged man in good health and CMV-seronegative.

This chain connects TRBV2 to TRBJ1-2; 9 bases match TRBD1. V lost 6 bases to trimming and J lost 8 bases; unmatched junction nucleotides: 7. The germline CDR1 and CDR2 sequences are SNHLY and FYNNEI. The CDR3 has 13 residues. Written as DNA, the CDR3 is TGTGCCAGCAGCAGTGACAGGGGGTTCGGCTACACCTTC. Amino acid sequence: CASSSDRGFGYTF.

This clone was seen just once. The rearrangement uses TRBV7-9 and TRBJ1-6; D gene unclear. Germline V gives CDR1 SEHNR, CDR2 FQNEAQ (reference sequence). The CDR3 consists of 16 residues. The germline V and J ends were trimmed by 1 base and 4 bases, with 11 bases remaining between them. In DNA form, the CDR3 reads TGTGCCAGCAGCTTAGTTGGTGAGGGTTATAATTCACCCCTCCACTTT. Encoded protein: CASSLVGEGYNSPLHF.

The chain employs TRBV18 and TRBJ2-1, with D tentatively TRBD1 (6 bases). The CDR3 covers 14 residues. Trimming took 3 bases from V and 5 from J, leaving 11 bases between them. The V gene's germline CDR1 is KGHSH and CDR2 LQKENI. DNA of the CDR3: TGTGCCAGCTCACCCTTGGACAGAGACAATGAGCAGTTCTTC. Amino acids: CASSPLDRDNEQFF.

In the case of this clone: In the same sample, other DNA sequences code for this CDR3. This chain joins TRBV15 and TRBJ2-7; D unresolved. The CDR3 loop spans 15 amino acids. The V end was cut by 0 bases, the J end by 1 base, with 10 bases between. Per germline, CDR1 LNHNV and CDR2 YYDKDF (reference sequence). The CDR3 loop reads CATSRDPGLSYEQYF. The CDR3 coding sequence is TGTGCCACCAGCAGAGATCCTGGCTTATCCTACGAGCAGTACTTC.

This rearrangement joins TRBV29-1 to TRBJ1-2; tentative D call: TRBD1 (5 bases). CDR1 is SQVTM, CDR2 ANQGSEA, per germline. V lost 4 bases and J lost 8, with 17 bases in between. CDR3 length: 13 residues. CDR3 loop: CSVGGAGLGGYTF. CDR3 bases: TGCAGCGTTGGTGGGGCTGGGTTGGGGGGCTACACCTTC. The whole variable domain, remainder taken from reference TRBV29-1 and TRBJ1-2, is SAVISQKPSRDICQRGTSLTIQCQVDSQVTMMFWYRQQPGQSLTLIATANQGSEATYESGFVIDKFPISRPNLTFSTLTVSNMSPEDSSIYLCSVGGAGLGGYTFGSGTRLTVV.

This clone was counted only a few times. V usage is TRBV19 and J usage is TRBJ2-7; 11 bases fit TRBD1. Unmatched junction bases numbered 3, after V lost 6 bases and J lost 2 bases. The length of the CDR3 is 14 residues. Germline V gives CDR1 LNHDA, CDR2 SQIVND (reference sequence). This CDR3 reads CASSKDRGPYEQYF. CDR3 nucleotide sequence: TGTGCCAGTAGCAAGGACAGGGGGCCCTACGAGCAGTACTTC.

Only a few counts were recorded for this clone. The CDR3 nucleotides read TGCGCCAGCAGCTGGGGACAGGGCACCCACGAGCAGTACTTC. Translating it yields CASSWGQGTHEQYF. V usage is TRBV5-1 and J usage is TRBJ2-7, with TRBD1 matching over 9 bases. From germline, CDR1 is SGHRS and CDR2 YFSETQ. This CDR3 spans 14 amino acids. After removal of 3 bases from V and 5 bases from J, the junction contained 6 bases not matched to a gene.

The V call is TRBV27, the J call TRBJ2-1; the D is unclear. CDR1 MNHEY and CDR2 SMNVEV come from the germline V gene (reference sequence). There are 16 residues in the CDR3. The germline V and J ends were trimmed by 8 bases and 0 bases, with 17 bases remaining between them. CDR3 amino acids: CASCRVGYSSYNEQFF. The CDR3, as DNA: TGTGCCAGCTGCCGGGTAGGCTATTCCTCCTACAATGAGCAGTTCTTC.

This chain uses TRBV7-8 with TRBJ2-3, with 10 bases matching TRBD2. The V segment lost 4 bases and the J segment 4 bases; nucleotides outside the gene matches: 2. Germline V gene data show CDR1 as SGHVS and CDR2 as FQNEAQ. The CDR3 contains 14 residues. CDR3 nucleotide sequence: TGTGCCAGCAGCTGGAGCGGGGGGGCAGATACGCAGTATTTT. Amino acid sequence: CASSWSGGADTQYF.

As DNA, the CDR3 is TGTGCCAGCAGCTTAGGGTGGGGCTTGGGCGGCTACACCTTC. This sequence encodes CASSLGWGLGGYTF. The J gene is TRBJ1-2, the V gene TRBV7-8, with D perhaps matching TRBD1 (5 bases). The germline V and J ends were trimmed by 1 base and 8 bases, with 14 bases remaining between them. The CDR3 is 14 residues long. CDR1 and CDR2 (germline): SGHVS, FQNEAQ.

In this sample, this clone turned up a few times. V usage is TRBV6-1 and J usage is TRBJ2-5; D is undetermined. V dropped 1 base and J dropped 1 base, with 10 bases sitting between them. This CDR3 is built from 15 residues. Germline lookup yields CDR1 MNHNS and CDR2 SASEGT. CDR3 sequence reads: CASSEVLAVQETQYF. The CDR3, as DNA: TGTGCCAGCAGTGAAGTTTTGGCAGTCCAAGAGACCCAGTACTTC.

The chain employs TRBV15 and TRBJ1-1; D might be TRBD1 (6 bases). V lost 0 bases to trimming and J lost 1 base, with 9 bases between them. Germline V gene data show CDR1 as LNHNV and CDR2 as YYDKDF (reference sequence). CDR3 length: 15 amino acids. The CDR3 DNA reads as TGTGCCACCAGCAGAGATAAAGGGGGGAACACTGAAGCTTTCTTT. It yields the protein CATSRDKGGNTEAFF.

The chain couples TRBV6-1 to TRBJ2-1; tentatively, D is TRBD2 (5 bases). The V gene's germline CDR1 is MNHNS and CDR2 SASEGT. The germline V and J ends were trimmed by 2 bases and 4 bases, with 9 bases remaining between them. CDR3 length: 14 residues. Here the CDR3 reads CASSENPGYNEQFF. In nucleotides, the CDR3 is TGTGCCAGCAGTGAAAATCCGGGATACAATGAGCAGTTCTTC.

In this sample, this clone turned up once. The chain recombines TRBV6-5 with TRBJ1-1, with TRBD1 matching 7 bases. This CDR3 spans 15 amino acids. The trim removed 0 bases at V and 5 bases at J, leaving 6 bases unmatched. CDR1 and CDR2 from the germline V gene are MNHEY and SVGAGI. The DNA for the CDR3 is TGTGCCAGCAGTTACTCCAGGGGGTCGGGGACTGAAGCTTTCTTT. Protein: CASSYSRGSGTEAFF.

This clone appeared a few times. The rearrangement joins TRBV6-5 to TRBJ1-1, with D possibly TRBD1 on 6 matching bases. Trimming shortened V by 2 bases and J by 11 bases, and 12 bases separated the two germline ends. The CDR3 length is 12 residues. CDR1 and CDR2 (germline): MNHEY, SVGAGI. The CDR3 loop is CASSYREGVAFF. CDR3 nucleotides: TGTGCCAGCAGTTACCGGGAGGGGGTCGCTTTCTTT.

The chain combines TRBV11-2 with TRBJ1-1, with D perhaps TRBD1 (5 bases). Germline V CDR1 and CDR2: SGHAT, FQNNGV. The CDR3 spans 12 residues. The CDR3 protein is CASSQGYTEAFF. CDR3 in DNA: TGTGCTAGCTCCCAGGGCTACACTGAAGCTTTCTTT.

V gene TRBV27 combines with J gene TRBJ2-1; no clear D. The length of the CDR3 is 16 residues. Looked up from germline, CDR1 is MNHEY and CDR2 is SMNVEV (reference sequence). V lost 1 base and J 0 bases, leaving 10 bases between the germline ends. The CDR3 DNA reads TGTGCCAGCAGTTTATTTCCGACGGGCTCCTACAATGAGCAGTTCTTC. It specifies CASSLFPTGSYNEQFF.